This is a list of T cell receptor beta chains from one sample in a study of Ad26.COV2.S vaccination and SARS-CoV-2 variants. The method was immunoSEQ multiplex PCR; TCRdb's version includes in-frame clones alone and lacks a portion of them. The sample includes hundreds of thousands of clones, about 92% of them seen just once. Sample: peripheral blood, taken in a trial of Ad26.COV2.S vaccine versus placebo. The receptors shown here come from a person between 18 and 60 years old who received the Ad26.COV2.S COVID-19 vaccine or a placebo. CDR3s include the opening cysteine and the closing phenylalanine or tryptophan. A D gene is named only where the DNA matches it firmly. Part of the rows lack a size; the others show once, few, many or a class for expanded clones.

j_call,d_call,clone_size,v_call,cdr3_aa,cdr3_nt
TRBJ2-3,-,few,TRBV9,CASSPAGALGLTDTQYF,TGTGCCAGCAGCCCCGCCGGGGCGTTAGGGTTGACAGATACGCAGTATTTT
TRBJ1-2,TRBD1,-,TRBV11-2,CASSLGGQGVFGYTF,TGTGCCAGCAGCTTAGGTGGGCAGGGGGTCTTTGGCTACACCTTC
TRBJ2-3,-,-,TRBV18,CASSLHRADTQYF,TGTGCCAGCTCACTTCACAGGGCAGATACGCAGTATTTT
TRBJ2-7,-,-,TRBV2,CASSEGQRYEQYF,TGTGCCAGCAGTGAAGGGCAGCGCTACGAGCAGTACTTC
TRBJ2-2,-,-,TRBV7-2,CASSWRDGRTGELFF,TGTGCCAGCAGCTGGAGGGACGGTCGGACCGGGGAGCTGTTTTTT
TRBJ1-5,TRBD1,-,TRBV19,CASSLTGVGSNQPQHF,TGTGCCAGTAGCCTGACAGGGGTTGGGAGCAATCAGCCCCAGCATTTT
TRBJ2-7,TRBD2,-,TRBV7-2,CASSLGLAGDGYEQYF,TGTGCCAGCAGCTTAGGTTTAGCGGGGGATGGTTACGAGCAGTACTTC
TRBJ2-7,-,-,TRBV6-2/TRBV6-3,CASSFPGGNYEQYF,TGTGCCAGCAGTTTCCCAGGGGGGAACTACGAGCAGTACTTC
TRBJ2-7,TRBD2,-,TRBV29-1,CSVEGRGGPYEQYF,TGCAGCGTTGAAGGGCGGGGGGGTCCCTACGAGCAGTACTTC
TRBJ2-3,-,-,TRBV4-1,CASSPRTITDTQYF,TGCGCCAGCAGTCCGAGGACAATCACAGATACGCAGTATTTT
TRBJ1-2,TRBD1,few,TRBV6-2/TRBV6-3,CASSLDGIQGYYGYTF,TGTGCCAGCAGCCTAGATGGAATACAGGGGTACTATGGCTACACCTTC
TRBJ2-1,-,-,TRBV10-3,CAIKDERNEQFF,TGTGCCATCAAGGACGAACGCAATGAGCAGTTCTTC
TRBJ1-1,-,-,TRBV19,CATIGGNTEAFF,TGTGCCACCATCGGAGGGAACACTGAAGCTTTCTTT
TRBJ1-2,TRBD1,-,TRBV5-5,CASSDRDRTMIGYTF,TGTGCCAGCAGCGACAGGGACAGGACAATGATTGGCTACACCTTC
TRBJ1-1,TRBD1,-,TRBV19,CASRNRGIDTEAFF,TGTGCCAGTAGGAACAGGGGTATTGACACTGAAGCTTTCTTT
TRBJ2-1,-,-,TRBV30,CAWSLGGLYNEQFF,TGTGCCTGGAGTTTGGGGGGCCTCTACAATGAGCAGTTCTTC
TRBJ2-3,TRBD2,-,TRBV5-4,CASSLAGTSTDTQYF,TGTGCCAGCAGCCTAGCGGGGACTAGCACAGATACGCAGTATTTT
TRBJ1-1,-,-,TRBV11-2,CASSFGRGRRMNTEAFF,TGTGCCAGCAGCTTCGGGAGAGGGAGGAGAATGAACACTGAAGCTTTCTTT
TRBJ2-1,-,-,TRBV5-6,CASRAGRGSYNEQFF,TGTGCCAGCAGGGCTGGGCGGGGTTCCTACAATGAGCAGTTCTTC
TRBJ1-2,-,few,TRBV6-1,CASSEGRRQGSYTF,TGTGCCAGCAGTGAGGGACGGCGGCAGGGAAGCTACACCTTC
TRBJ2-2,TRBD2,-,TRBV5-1,CASSHPTSGGNTGELFF,TGCGCCAGCAGCCATCCGACTAGCGGGGGGAACACCGGGGAGCTGTTTTTT
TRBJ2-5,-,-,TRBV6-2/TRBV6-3,CASSYCPRRYF,TGTGCCAGCAGTTACTGTCCTCGACGGTACTTC
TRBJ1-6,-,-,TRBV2,CASTGKYNSPLHF,TGTGCCAGCACAGGAAAGTATAATTCACCCCTCCACTTT
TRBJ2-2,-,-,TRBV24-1,CATLGPNTGELFF,TGTGCCACCCTGGGTCCGAACACCGGGGAGCTGTTTTTT
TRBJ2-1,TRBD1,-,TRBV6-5,CASTSGQGSYNEQFF,TGTGCCAGCACCTCCGGACAGGGCAGCTACAATGAGCAGTTCTTC
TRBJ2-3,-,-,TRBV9,CASGPYTDTQYF,TGTGCCAGCGGCCCCTACACAGATACGCAGTATTTT
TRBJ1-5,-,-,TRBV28,CATRLYNQPQHF,TGTGCCACCAGGTTATACAATCAGCCCCAGCATTTT
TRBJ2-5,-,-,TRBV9,CASSVQGGETQYF,TGTGCCAGCAGCGTACAGGGGGGAGAGACCCAGTACTTC